This T cell receptor beta chain was found in a study of shared clonotypes between healthy human individuals. Points from the study as a whole: Only a few donors were included, so the genetic and exposure-history diversity represented was limited. About 5% of naive CD4 clonotypes were shared across four donors.

Some clones are missing from TCRdb's copy, which holds only in-frame ones; the method was immunoSEQ multiplex PCR. The repertoire has roughly 2.1 million clones, under 95% of them found once; the top ten carry over 1.5%. On this clone itself: The antigen is undetermined.

Cells designated naive CD8 were CD45RO-negative and were positively selected for CCR7, with terminally differentiated effector memory CD45RA+ cells excluded. This CDR3 is built from 18 residues. The germline gives CDR1 SGHRS, CDR2 YFSETQ. Germline trimming cut 0 bases from V and 8 bases from J; bases unmatched to any gene: 11. The clonotype originates from a man aged 18 to 30 in good health. Some clones in this sample may be carry-over from other donors' samples. Sequenced: naive CD8+ T cells from PBMCs. The V gene is TRBV5-1, the J gene TRBJ2-1; the match to TRBD2 covers 13 bases. The CDR3 is CASSLAVVGTSGIDEQFF. The CDR3 nucleotides read TGCGCCAGCAGCTTGGCCGTTGTGGGGACTAGCGGGATAGATGAGCAGTTCTTC.